This T cell receptor (beta chain) is drawn from a study of OX40 agonist ivuxolimab in advanced cancers. The wider study: Patients were treated with ivuxolimab, an agonistic anti-OX40 (CD134) antibody.

Per the germline V gene, CDR1 is SQVTM and CDR2 is ANQGSEA. CDR3 length: 13 residues. With 2 bases removed from V and 1 base from J, the gap between germline ends came to 8 bases. The table came from immunoSEQ multiplex PCR; TCRdb's copy has only in-frame clones and leaves some out. The top ten clones hold 15% to 19% of a sample with over 60,000 clones, approximately 94% of them seen once. The chain has TRBV29-1 and TRBJ1-1; unclear D gene. Sample: CD4+ or CD8+ T cells sorted from blood, taken in a trial of the OX40 agonist ivuxolimab. This TCR came from an adult with an advanced solid tumor such as melanoma, head and neck, liver or kidney cancer. The CDR3 DNA reads as TGCAGCGTTGAAATAAAGGGGAACACTGAAGCTTTCTTT. Its translation is CSVEIKGNTEAFF.